This TCR beta chain stems from a study of cytomegalovirus exposure and HLA in healthy donors. Study-level results: A later analysis linked a missense variant in DCLRE1C to the trimming of TCR beta V and J genes. Accurate predictions that matched the HLA-A and HLA-B alleles of most subjects were reportedly made from TCR beta sequences.

The PCR made use of 60 Vbeta and 13 Jbeta primers. Authors' processing steps: An analysis performed later counted 60 million to 90 million unique TCR beta chains (roughly 10 million of them shared). Some clones are missing from TCRdb's copy, which holds only in-frame ones; the method was immunoSEQ multiplex PCR. V and J calls and clone size are copied from that table; D and trimming were computed from the DNA. The sample lists about 69,000 clones; just over 65% were seen once. CDR1 is WNHNN and CDR2 is SYGVQD in the germline V gene (reference sequence). J gave up 1 base and V 3 bases, and 5 bases lay outside the gene matches. This CDR3 is 16 amino acids long. Regarding this clone: The target antigen is unknown.

This receptor was taken from a woman aged 25 to 39 in good health and CMV-seronegative. Sequenced: PBMCs. The chain couples TRBV10-1 to TRBJ2-1; the match to TRBD1 covers 8 bases. The CDR3 spells CASSEAQGASYNEQFF. Written as DNA, the CDR3 is TGCGCCAGCAGTGAAGCTCAGGGGGCGTCCTACAATGAGCAGTTCTTC.